A selection of T cell receptor beta chains follows, all from one sample in a study of blood T cell repertoires in COVID-19. Clones were sequenced by immunoSEQ multiplex PCR, and TCRdb holds only the in-frame ones, with some missing. The repertoire holds roughly 250,000 clones, less than 90% seen once, with more than 10% in the top ten. The sequenced sample consisted of peripheral blood. These receptor sequences come from a woman aged 25-40 years with COVID-19, enrolled during active disease. The CDR3 runs from the conserved cysteine through the conserved F or W. The D gene is left open where the match is weak. Some rows have no size entry. The others give once, few or many, or a class for an expanded clone.

CDR3 length	J gene	D gene	clone size	V gene	CDR3 DNA	CDR3 protein
13	TRBJ1-4	TRBD1	NA	TRBV6-5	TGTGCCAGCAAGACAGGGATTAATGAAAAACTGTTTTTT	CASKTGINEKLFF
15	TRBJ2-3	TRBD2	NA	TRBV25-1	TGTGCCAGCAGTGTCCGGCGGGGGGGTACAGATACGCAGTATTTT	CASSVRRGGTDTQYF
12	TRBJ2-1	TRBD2	NA	TRBV5-1	TGCGCCAGCAGCGTTGCGGGAGGCGAGCAGTTCTTC	CASSVAGGEQFF
15	TRBJ1-6	NA	NA	TRBV18	TGTGCCAGCTCACCACCGAACGATCGGAATTCACCCCTCCACTTT	CASSPPNDRNSPLHF
12	TRBJ2-1	NA	NA	TRBV5-6	TGTGCCAGCAGCCGCAGGGCGCTCGAGCAGTTCTTC	CASSRRALEQFF
17	TRBJ1-6	TRBD1	once	TRBV5-1	TGCGCCAGCAGCTTGGAGGGACACGGGACAGTGAATTCACCCCTCCACTTT	CASSLEGHGTVNSPLHF
13	TRBJ2-1	TRBD2	NA	TRBV6-6	TGTGCCACCGATCTCTTGGGGGGGGAAGAGCAGTTCTTC	CATDLLGGEEQFF
17	TRBJ2-2	TRBD1	NA	TRBV3-1/TRBV3-2	TGTGCCAGCAGCCCCGCCCGGGACAGGCGATTAGCTGGGGAGCTGTTTTTT	CASSPARDRRLAGELFF
14	TRBJ2-1	TRBD2	few	TRBV5-1	TGCGCCAGCAGTGGGACTAGCTCCTACAATGAGCAGTTCTTC	CASSGTSSYNEQFF
14	TRBJ2-3	NA	NA	TRBV4-1	TGCGCCAGCAGCCAATTGCGCCGGGCAGATACGCAGTATTTT	CASSQLRRADTQYF
12	TRBJ1-2	NA	NA	TRBV5-1	TGCGCCAGCAGCCCCTCGACAGTTGGCTACACCTTC	CASSPSTVGYTF
13	TRBJ1-2	TRBD1	NA	TRBV9	TGTGCCAGCGAGACAGGGGGGAGGTATGGCTACACCTTC	CASETGGRYGYTF
13	TRBJ1-2	NA	NA	TRBV7-9	TGTGCCAGCAGCGGACAATCTAACTATGGCTACACCTTC	CASSGQSNYGYTF
15	TRBJ2-7	NA	NA	TRBV7-5	TGTGTCAGAAGCTTAGATGGTAGGGGAATCCACGAGCAGTACTTC	CVRSLDGRGIHEQYF
14	TRBJ2-5	NA	NA	TRBV7-8	TGTGCCAGCGAGCTTTTTCCTCGGGGAGAGACCCAGTACTTC	CASELFPRGETQYF
16	TRBJ2-2	NA	NA	TRBV2	TGTGCCAGCAGTGAAGAGGAATCAATAACAGGCGGGGAGCTGTTTTTT	CASSEEESITGGELFF
12	TRBJ2-7	NA	NA	TRBV12-3/TRBV12-4	TGTGCCAGCAAACAGGGTTACGAGGAGCAGTACTTC	CASKQGYEEQYF
13	TRBJ2-3	NA	NA	TRBV10-1	TGCGCCAGCAGTGAGAGTCTCGGGGATACGCAGTATTTT	CASSESLGDTQYF
15	TRBJ2-5	NA	NA	TRBV7-9	TGTGCCAGCAGCTTAGCTGGTTCTAGCCGGGAGACCCAGTACTTC	CASSLAGSSRETQYF
12	TRBJ1-1	NA	NA	TRBV12-3/TRBV12-4	TGTGCCAGCAGCCGATCCTTGGGGGGAGCTTTCTTT	CASSRSLGGAFF
14	TRBJ2-7	NA	once	TRBV9	TGTGCCAGCAGCCCGCGCGGGCTTTCCTACGAGCAGTACTTC	CASSPRGLSYEQYF
14	TRBJ2-5	NA	NA	TRBV6-5	TGTGCCAGCAGACTAAGCAGGGCCAAAGAGACCCAGTACTTC	CASRLSRAKETQYF
15	TRBJ2-3	TRBD2	NA	TRBV6-1	TGTGCCAGCAGTGAAGGGGGGGGGATTCCAGATACGCAGTATTTT	CASSEGGGIPDTQYF
16	TRBJ1-3	NA	few	TRBV3-1/TRBV3-2	TGTGCCAGCAGCCCCGGGTCGGGGGGGACTGGAAACACCATATATTTT	CASSPGSGGTGNTIYF
16	TRBJ2-4	TRBD2	NA	TRBV5-1	TGCGCCAGCAGCTCGAGTAGCGGGGGGCCGGAAAACATTCAGTACTTC	CASSSSSGGPENIQYF
17	TRBJ1-2	NA	NA	TRBV9	TGTGCCAGCAGCGCTCTAGTCGTGGCACAGGCTAACTATGGCTACACCTTC	CASSALVVAQANYGYTF
15	TRBJ1-4	TRBD1	once	TRBV19	TGTGCCAGTAGTATTCCAGGGGGCGGGAATGAAAAACTGTTTTTT	CASSIPGGGNEKLFF
15	TRBJ2-7	NA	NA	TRBV2	TGTGCCAGCAGTGAGGTTACGGGACACTTATACGAGCAGTACTTC	CASSEVTGHLYEQYF